A single sample gave rise to the 6 T cell receptor beta chains below, sequenced in a study of T cell responses to AZD1222 COVID-19 vaccine. Produced via immunoSEQ multiplex PCR; TCRdb's table is partial and in-frame only. This sample yields some 150,000 clones, of which roughly 85% are seen a single time; roughly 8% belongs to the top ten. This material consisted of peripheral blood, taken on day 0 of AZD1222 vaccination. The receptors derive from an adult in good health.

This clone has just a few counts. V and J are TRBV28 and TRBJ1-6; unclear D gene. V was shortened by 3 bases and J by 6 bases, with 27 bases between the two germline ends. The length of the CDR3 is 20 residues. Germline V gene sequence: CDR1 MDHEN, CDR2 SYDVKM. CDR3 in amino acids: CASSFLLETLSQDSNSPLHF. The CDR3 DNA reads as TGTGCCAGCAGTTTCCTACTGGAGACACTTTCTCAGGACTCTAATTCACCCCTCCACTTT.

V is TRBV28 and J is TRBJ1-2, with no clear D. Per germline, CDR1 MDHEN and CDR2 SYDVKM. V lost 6 bases and J 1 base, leaving 6 bases between the germline ends. There are 12 residues in the CDR3. The chain's CDR3 is CASSSLNYGYTF. The CDR3 DNA sequence: TGTGCCAGCAGCAGTCTTAACTATGGCTACACCTTC.

The rearrangement joins TRBV2 to TRBJ2-7, with 10 nucleotides matching TRBD2. The CDR3 runs 16 residues. Germline CDR1 SNHLY, CDR2 FYNNEI. With 6 bases clipped from V and 0 bases from J, the junction kept 8 bases outside the gene matches. CDR3 region: CASSPKTSGYSYEQYF. The CDR3 DNA is TGTGCCAGCAGCCCCAAGACTAGCGGGTACTCCTACGAGCAGTACTTC. Looking up the rest from reference TRBV2 and TRBJ2-7 gives the full variable domain: EPEVTQTPSHQVTQMGQEVILRCVPISNHLYFYWYRQILGQKVEFLVSFYNNEISEKSEIFDDQFSVERPDGSNFTLKIRSTKLEDSAMYFCASSPKTSGYSYEQYFGPGTRLTVT.

The V call is TRBV20-1, the J call TRBJ1-1, with D unclear. CDR3 length: 11 residues. V lost 1 base to trimming and J lost 7 bases, with 7 bases between them. The germline V gene has CDR1 DFQATT and CDR2 SNEGSKA (reference sequence). CDR3 protein: CSARGQSEAFF. The CDR3 DNA reads TGCAGTGCTAGAGGGCAGAGTGAAGCTTTCTTT.

The chain joins TRBV12-5 to TRBJ1-2, with D unclear. CDR1 is LGHNT and CDR2 is FRNRAP in the germline V gene. With 2 bases removed from V and 0 bases from J, the gap between germline ends came to 10 bases. This CDR3 spans 15 amino acids. CDR3 coding DNA: TGTGCTAGTGGTTTGATCGGCAAGGCTAACTATGGCTACACCTTC. It specifies CASGLIGKANYGYTF.

V is TRBV9 and J is TRBJ1-5; possibly TRBD1 for D (5 bases). This CDR3 spans 16 amino acids. With 3 bases removed from V and 4 bases from J, the gap between germline ends came to 17 bases. CDR1 and CDR2 (germline): SGDLS, YYNGEE. CDR3 sequence reads: CASSAGIGQGNQPQHF. CDR3 nucleotides: TGTGCCAGCAGCGCCGGGATTGGGCAGGGAAATCAGCCCCAGCATTTT.